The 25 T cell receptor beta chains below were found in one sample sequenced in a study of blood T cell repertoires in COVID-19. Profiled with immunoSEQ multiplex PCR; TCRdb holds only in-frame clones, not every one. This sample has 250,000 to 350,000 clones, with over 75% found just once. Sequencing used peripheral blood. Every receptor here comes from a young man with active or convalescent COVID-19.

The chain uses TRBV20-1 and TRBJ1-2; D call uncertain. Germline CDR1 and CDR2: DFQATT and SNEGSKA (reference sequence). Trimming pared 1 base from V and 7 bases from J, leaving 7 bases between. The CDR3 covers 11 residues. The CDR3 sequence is CSARAPRGYTF. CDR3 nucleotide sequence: TGCAGTGCTAGAGCTCCTCGTGGCTACACCTTC.

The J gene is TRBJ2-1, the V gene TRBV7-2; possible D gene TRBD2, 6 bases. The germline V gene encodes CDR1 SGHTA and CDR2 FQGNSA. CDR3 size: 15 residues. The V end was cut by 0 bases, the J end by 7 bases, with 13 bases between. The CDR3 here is CASSLAEGLGNEQFF. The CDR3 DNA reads TGTGCCAGCAGCTTAGCGGAGGGACTGGGGAATGAGCAGTTCTTC.

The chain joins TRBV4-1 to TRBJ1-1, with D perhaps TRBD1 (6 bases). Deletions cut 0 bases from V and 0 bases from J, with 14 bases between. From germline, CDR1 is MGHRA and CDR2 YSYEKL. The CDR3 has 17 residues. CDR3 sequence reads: CASSQDTGGWMNTEAFF. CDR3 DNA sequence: TGCGCCAGCAGCCAAGATACGGGGGGCTGGATGAACACTGAAGCTTTCTTT.

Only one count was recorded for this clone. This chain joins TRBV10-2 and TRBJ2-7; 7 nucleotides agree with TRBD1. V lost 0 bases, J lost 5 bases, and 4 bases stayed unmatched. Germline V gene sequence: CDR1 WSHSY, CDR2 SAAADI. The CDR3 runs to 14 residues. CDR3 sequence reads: CASSESMGQNEQYF. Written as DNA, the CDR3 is TGCGCCAGCAGTGAGTCGATGGGACAGAACGAGCAGTACTTC.

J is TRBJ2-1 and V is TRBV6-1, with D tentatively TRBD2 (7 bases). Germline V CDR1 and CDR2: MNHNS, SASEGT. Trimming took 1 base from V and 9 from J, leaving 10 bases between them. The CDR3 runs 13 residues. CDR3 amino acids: CASSEEGGSEQFF. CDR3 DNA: TGTGCCAGCAGTGAAGAGGGGGGGAGTGAGCAGTTCTTC.

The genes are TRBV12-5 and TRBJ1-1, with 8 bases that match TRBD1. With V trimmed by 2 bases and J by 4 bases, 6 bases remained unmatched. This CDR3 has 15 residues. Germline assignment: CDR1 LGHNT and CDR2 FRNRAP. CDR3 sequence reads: CASGLTGGKGTEAFF. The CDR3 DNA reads TGTGCTAGTGGTTTGACAGGGGGAAAAGGCACTGAAGCTTTCTTT.

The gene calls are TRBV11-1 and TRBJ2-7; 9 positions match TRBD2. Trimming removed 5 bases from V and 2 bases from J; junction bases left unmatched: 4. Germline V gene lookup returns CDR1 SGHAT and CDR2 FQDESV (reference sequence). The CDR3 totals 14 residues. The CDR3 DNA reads TGTGCCAGCAGCGCTAGCGGGGATCCCTACGAGCAGTACTTC. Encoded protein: CASSASGDPYEQYF. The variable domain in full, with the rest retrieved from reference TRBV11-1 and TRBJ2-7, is EAEVAQSPRYKITEKSQAVAFWCDPISGHATLYWYRQILGQGPELLVQFQDESVVDDSQLPKDRFSAERLKGVDSTLKIQPAELGDSAMYLCASSASGDPYEQYFGPGTRLTVT.

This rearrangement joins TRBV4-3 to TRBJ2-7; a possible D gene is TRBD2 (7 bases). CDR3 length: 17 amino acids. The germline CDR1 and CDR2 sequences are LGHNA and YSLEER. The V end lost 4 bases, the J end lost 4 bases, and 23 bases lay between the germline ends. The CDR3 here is CASSLQKVWGGPYEQYF. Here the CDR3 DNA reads TGCGCCAGCAGCCTCCAAAAGGTCTGGGGGGGGCCGTACGAGCAGTACTTC.

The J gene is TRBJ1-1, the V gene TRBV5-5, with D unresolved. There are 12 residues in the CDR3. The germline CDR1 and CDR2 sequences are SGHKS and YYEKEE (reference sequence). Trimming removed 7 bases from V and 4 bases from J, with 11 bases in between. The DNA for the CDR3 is TGTGCCAGCCACGGGGTTCGCACTGAAGCTTTCTTT. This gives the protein CASHGVRTEAFF.

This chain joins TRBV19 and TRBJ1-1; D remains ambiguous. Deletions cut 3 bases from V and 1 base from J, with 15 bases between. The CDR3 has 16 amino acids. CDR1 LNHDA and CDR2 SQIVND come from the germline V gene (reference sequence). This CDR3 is CASSIITGGSNTEAFF. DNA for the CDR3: TGTGCCAGTAGTATTATAACCGGCGGATCGAACACTGAAGCTTTCTTT. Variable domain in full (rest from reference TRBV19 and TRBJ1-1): DGGITQSPKYLFRKEGQNVTLSCEQNLNHDAMYWYRQDPGQGLRLIYYSQIVNDFQKGDIAEGYSVSREKKESFPLTVTSAQKNPTAFYLCASSIITGGSNTEAFFGQGTRLTVV.

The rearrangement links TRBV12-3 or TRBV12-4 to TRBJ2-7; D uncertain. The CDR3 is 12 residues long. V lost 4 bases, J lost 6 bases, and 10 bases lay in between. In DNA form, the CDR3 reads TGTGCCAGCAGTTACGGGTTCCGCGAGCAGTACTTC. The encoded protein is CASSYGFREQYF.

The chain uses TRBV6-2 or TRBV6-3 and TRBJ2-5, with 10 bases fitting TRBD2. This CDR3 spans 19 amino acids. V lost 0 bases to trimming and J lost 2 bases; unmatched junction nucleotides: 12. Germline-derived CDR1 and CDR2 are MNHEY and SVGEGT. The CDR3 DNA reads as TGTGCCAGCAGTTACTCGACGAGCGGGGGGGCTTGGGATCAAGAGACCCAGTACTTC. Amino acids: CASSYSTSGGAWDQETQYF.

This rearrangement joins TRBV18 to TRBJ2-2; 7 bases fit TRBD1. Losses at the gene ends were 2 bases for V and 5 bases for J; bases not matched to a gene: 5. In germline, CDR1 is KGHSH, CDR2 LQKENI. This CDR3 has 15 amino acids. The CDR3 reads CASSPSTGVTGELFF. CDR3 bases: TGTGCCAGCTCACCATCTACAGGGGTTACCGGGGAGCTGTTTTTT.

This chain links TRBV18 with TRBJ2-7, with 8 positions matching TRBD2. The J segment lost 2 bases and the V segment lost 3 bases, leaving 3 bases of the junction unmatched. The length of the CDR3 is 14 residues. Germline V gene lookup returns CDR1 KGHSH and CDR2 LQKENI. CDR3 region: CASSPLRGAYEQYF. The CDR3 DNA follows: TGTGCCAGCTCACCCTTGCGGGGGGCCTACGAGCAGTACTTC. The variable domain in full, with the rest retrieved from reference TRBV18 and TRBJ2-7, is NAGVMQNPRHLVRRRGQEARLRCSPMKGHSHVYWYRQLPEEGLKFMVYLQKENIIDESGMPKERFSAEFPKEGPSILRIQQVVRGDSAAYFCASSPLRGAYEQYFGPGTRLTVT.

CDR3 nucleotides: TGTGCCAGCAGCTTAACTTTGTTCCGGCCGGGGAATGAAGCTTTCTTT. Amino acid sequence: CASSLTLFRPGNEAFF. The chain has TRBV5-6 and TRBJ1-1; D not resolved. CDR1 is SGHDT, CDR2 YYEEEE, per germline. Trimming left V 2 bases short and J 7 bases short, with 21 bases between. The CDR3 spans 16 residues.

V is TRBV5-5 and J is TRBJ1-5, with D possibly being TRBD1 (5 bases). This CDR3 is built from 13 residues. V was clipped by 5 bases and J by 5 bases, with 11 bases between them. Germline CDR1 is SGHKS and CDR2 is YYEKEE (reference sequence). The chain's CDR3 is CASRRWGDQPQHF. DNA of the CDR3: TGTGCCAGCAGACGATGGGGCGATCAGCCCCAGCATTTT.

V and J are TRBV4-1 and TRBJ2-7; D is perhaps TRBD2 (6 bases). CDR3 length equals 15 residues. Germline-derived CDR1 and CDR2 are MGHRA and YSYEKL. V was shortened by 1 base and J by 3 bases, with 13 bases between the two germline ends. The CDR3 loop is CASSQGPGESYEQYF. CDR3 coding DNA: TGCGCCAGCAGCCAAGGGCCGGGGGAAAGCTACGAGCAGTACTTC.

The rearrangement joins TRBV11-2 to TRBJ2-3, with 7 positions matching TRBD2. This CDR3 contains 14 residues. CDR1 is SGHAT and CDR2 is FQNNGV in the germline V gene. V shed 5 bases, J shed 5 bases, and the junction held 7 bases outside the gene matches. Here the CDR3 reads CASSPRRGLDTQYF. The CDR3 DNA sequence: TGTGCCAGCAGCCCCAGGCGGGGGTTAGATACGCAGTATTTT.

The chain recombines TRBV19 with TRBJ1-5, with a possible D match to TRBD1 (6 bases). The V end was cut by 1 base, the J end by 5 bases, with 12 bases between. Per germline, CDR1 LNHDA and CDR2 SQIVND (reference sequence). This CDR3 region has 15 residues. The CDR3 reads CASSIGTGLDQPQHF. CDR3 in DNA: TGTGCCAGTAGTATAGGAACAGGGCTCGATCAGCCCCAGCATTTT.

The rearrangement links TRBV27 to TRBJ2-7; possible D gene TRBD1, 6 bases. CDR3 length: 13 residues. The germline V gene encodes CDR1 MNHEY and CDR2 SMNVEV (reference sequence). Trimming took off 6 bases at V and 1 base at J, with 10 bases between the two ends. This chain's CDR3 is CASRMDSSYEQYF. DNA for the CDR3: TGTGCCAGCAGGATGGACAGTTCCTACGAGCAGTACTTC.

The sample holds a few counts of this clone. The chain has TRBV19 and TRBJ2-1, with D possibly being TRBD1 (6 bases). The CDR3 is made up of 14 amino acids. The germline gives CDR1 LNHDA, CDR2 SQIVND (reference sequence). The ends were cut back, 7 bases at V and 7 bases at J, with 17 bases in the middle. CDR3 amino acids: CASIGTNPPNEQFF. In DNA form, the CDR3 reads TGTGCCAGTATAGGGACAAACCCTCCAAATGAGCAGTTCTTC. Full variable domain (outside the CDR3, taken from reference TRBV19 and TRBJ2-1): DGGITQSPKYLFRKEGQNVTLSCEQNLNHDAMYWYRQDPGQGLRLIYYSQIVNDFQKGDIAEGYSVSREKKESFPLTVTSAQKNPTAFYLCASIGTNPPNEQFFGPGTRLTVL.

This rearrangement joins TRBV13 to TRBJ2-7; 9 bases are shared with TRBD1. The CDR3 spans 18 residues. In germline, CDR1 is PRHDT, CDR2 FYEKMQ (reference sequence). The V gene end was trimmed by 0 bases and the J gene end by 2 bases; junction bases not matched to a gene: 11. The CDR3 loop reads CASSLGVGLGQGTYEQYF. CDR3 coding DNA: TGTGCCAGCAGCTTAGGGGTTGGTTTGGGACAGGGCACCTACGAGCAGTACTTC.

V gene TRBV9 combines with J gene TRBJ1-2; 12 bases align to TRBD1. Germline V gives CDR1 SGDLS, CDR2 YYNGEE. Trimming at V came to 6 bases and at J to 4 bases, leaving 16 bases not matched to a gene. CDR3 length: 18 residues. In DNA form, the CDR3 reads TGTGCCAGCACCGCTAGTGGGGGGACAGGGGGCAGTGGCTATGGCTACACCTTC. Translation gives CASTASGGTGGSGYGYTF.

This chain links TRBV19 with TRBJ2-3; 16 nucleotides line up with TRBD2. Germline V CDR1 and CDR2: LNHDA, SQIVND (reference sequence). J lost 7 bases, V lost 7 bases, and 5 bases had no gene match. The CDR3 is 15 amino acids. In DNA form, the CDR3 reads TGTGCCAGTACGGGACTAGCGGGGGGGGTTAATACGCAGTATTTT. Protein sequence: CASTGLAGGVNTQYF.

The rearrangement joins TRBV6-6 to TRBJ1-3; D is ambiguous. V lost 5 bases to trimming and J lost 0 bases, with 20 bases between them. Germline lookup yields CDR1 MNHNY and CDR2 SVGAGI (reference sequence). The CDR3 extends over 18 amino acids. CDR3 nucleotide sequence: TGTGCCAGCAGTCGCCCCAAGGGAGACAAAAGCTCTGGAAACACCATATATTTT. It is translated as CASSRPKGDKSSGNTIYF.